This TCR beta chain was found in a study of T cells in Graves' hyperthyroidism and ophthalmopathy. General observations from the study: Ophthalmopathy was predicted by the model a median of about 6.5 months ahead of onset.

Germline values: CDR1 SGHTA, CDR2 FQGNSA. V gave up 7 bases and J gave up 6 bases; unmatched junction bases: 9. CDR3 length equals 14 residues. Stable hyperthyroidism: no ophthalmopathy progression over 18 months of follow-up. It was uncontrolled infection, other autoimmune disease, pregnancy or lactation that excluded patients. Extraction of PBMCs used roughly 9.4 ml of fresh peripheral blood. A note on this clonotype: Antigen: not known.

Amplified TCR beta CDR3 regions came from RNA transcripts. Researchers ran a first-round RT-PCR on the TCR CDR3 using the HTBI primer set. TCRdb processed the multiplex PCR reads anew with MiXCR; each CDR3 protein has one entry. Of 95,000 to 110,000 distinct CDR3 sequences in the sample, about 50% were seen once. The source of this sequence is a man aged 35 to 55 with Graves' hyperthyroidism. What was sequenced was blood. The V and J genes are TRBV7-2 and TRBJ1-2; TRBD1 aligns across 9 bases. CDR3 loop: CASTLRGQGNGYTF. The CDR3 DNA is TGTGCCAGCACCCTACGGGGACAGGGAAATGGCTACACCTTC.